This T cell receptor (beta chain) derives from a study of T-cell memory formation after mild COVID-19. Study background: Most TCR clusters belonged to a single donor.

TCRdb independently ran MiXCR on the 5' RACE reads; one entry per CDR3 protein. The repertoire holds approximately 500,000 distinct CDR3 sequences, with roughly 23% as singletons. CDR3 length equals 13 residues. Germline V gives CDR1 SQVTM, CDR2 ANQGSEA. V gave up 2 bases and J gave up 4 bases; unmatched junction bases: 2. This clonotype was found a few times. V is TRBV29-1 and J is TRBJ2-1; 7 bases match TRBD2. Source material: PBMCs or a T cell subset sorted from them (not recorded which). The receptor was isolated from an adult woman who had mild COVID-19 (a few samples of this study predate the infection). Cell type and time point are not known. CDR3 coding DNA: TGCAGCGTTGAACTAGCGGATTACAATGAGCAGTTCTTC. Amino acid sequence: CSVELADYNEQFF.